These 31 T cell receptor beta chains were all obtained from the same sample, sequenced in a study of tissue T cells after allogeneic stem cell transplantation. Time point indicated: mouse harvest day 14 after allogeneic transplant. The graft held 10^6 splenic CD5+ T cells and 10^7 T-cell-depleted bone marrow cells. Sequencing was performed with immunoSEQ multiplex PCR; in TCRdb, only in-frame clones are kept and a portion is missing. The table shows roughly 8,100 clones, with 36% occurring only once. The sample was skin. The receptors originated from a female BALB/c mouse given C57BL/6 T cells with graft-versus-host disease after an allogeneic hematopoietic cell transplant.

Worth noting for this clone: Gene names are mouse gene names. The read ends 1 residue before the CDR3 terminus; that terminus is restored from the germline J gene. The chain couples TRBV30 to TRBJ2-7; 7 positions match TRBD1. The CDR3 spans 12 residues. V lost 6 bases to trimming and J lost 0 bases; unmatched junction nucleotides: 2. The germline V gene has CDR1 SQVVS and CDR2 ANEGSEA. The covered CDR3 bases are TGTAGTTCCTGGGACAGCTCCTATGAACAGTAC. Amino acids: CSSWDSSYEQY. The whole CDR3 protein reads CSSWDSSYEQYF.

This clone was recorded a few times. Gene names refer to mouse genes. The read stops 1 residue short of the end of the CDR3; the missing end is completed from the germline J gene. The J gene is TRBJ1-2, the V gene TRBV26, with 7 bases identical to TRBD1. This CDR3 has 14 residues. Germline V gene data show CDR1 as KGHPV and CDR2 as FQNQEV (reference sequence). V shed 3 bases, J shed 2 bases, and the junction held 3 bases outside the gene matches. CDR3 DNA (partial): TGTGCCAGCAGTCTTCCGGGACAGAACTCCGACTACACC. It encodes CASSLPGQNSDYT. The whole CDR3 sequence is CASSLPGQNSDYTF.

This clone qualifies as medium-sized (0.01 to 0.1%). The gene names given are mouse names. The read stops 1 residue short of the end of the CDR3; the missing end is completed from the germline J gene. The chain joins TRBV26 to TRBJ1-2; no firm D call. The CDR3 has 15 amino acids. With 3 bases removed from V and 0 bases from J, the gap between germline ends came to 11 bases. Looked up from germline, CDR1 is KGHPV and CDR2 is FQNQEV (reference sequence). The sequenced part of the CDR3 DNA is TGTGCCAGCAGTCTACCGGGATCTTCAAACTCCGACTACACC. Protein sequence: CASSLPGSSNSDYT. The CDR3, in full, reads CASSLPGSSNSDYTF.

This clone turned up a few times. These gene names are mouse names. The read terminates 1 residue ahead of where the CDR3 ends, so the germline J gene completes it. This rearrangement joins TRBV13-2 to TRBJ1-2; TRBD1 aligns across 7 bases. This CDR3 is 14 amino acids long. After removal of 1 base from V and 5 bases from J, the junction contained 5 bases not matched to a gene. Germline assignment: CDR1 NNHNN and CDR2 SYGAGS (reference sequence). CDR3 region: CASGDYRGRSDYTF. The sequenced part of the CDR3 DNA is TGTGCCAGCGGTGATTACAGGGGTAGATCCGACTACACC.

This clone has just a few counts. The gene names here belong to mouse. The read is 1 residue too short to cover the CDR3 end, so that end is filled in from the germline J gene. The chain recombines TRBV12-2 with TRBJ2-5; TRBD2 is a possible D gene (6 bases). Germline V gene lookup returns CDR1 SGHLS and CDR2 HYDKME. The V and J ends lost 0 bases and 6 bases respectively, with 9 bases between them. The CDR3 is 13 amino acids. The sequenced CDR3 bases are TGTGCCAGCTCTCTCGTGGGGGAGGACACCCAGTAC. Its protein product is CASSLVGEDTQY. The complete CDR3 sequence is CASSLVGEDTQYF.

In this sample, this clone turned up a few times. The gene symbols are mouse symbols. The DNA ends 1 residue before the CDR3 does, and the rest of the CDR3 is filled in from the germline J gene. The gene calls are TRBV5 and TRBJ1-1; 7 bases are a match to TRBD1. Trimming took 3 bases from V and 6 from J; bases not matched to a gene: 10. From germline, CDR1 is LGHNA and CDR2 YNLKQL (reference sequence). The CDR3 has 15 residues. The CDR3 region is CASSQGQGVMAEVFF. CDR3 bases read: TGTGCCAGCAGCCAGGGGCAGGGGGTTATGGCAGAAGTCTTC.

This clone is medium-sized (0.01 to 0.1%) by share. Germline and genes here are mouse. The CDR3 end is not reached by the read, which stops 1 residue before it; the germline J gene fills it in. The V and J genes are TRBV31 and TRBJ2-1; 8 nucleotides agree with TRBD2. J lost 1 base, V lost 0 bases, and 2 bases had no gene match. The germline gives CDR1 GKSSPN, CDR2 SITVG. CDR3 length equals 15 residues. Incomplete CDR3 DNA: TGTGCCTGGAGTCTGGGGGGGGGCAACTATGCTGAGCAGTTC. This sequence encodes CAWSLGGGNYAEQF. The whole CDR3 protein reads CAWSLGGGNYAEQFF. Together with reference TRBV31 and TRBJ2-1, the CDR3 gives the full variable domain: AQTIHQWPVAEIKAVGSPLSLGCTIKGKSSPNLYWYWQATGGTLQQLFYSITVGQVESVVQLNLSASRPKDDQFILSTEKLLLSHSGFYLCAWSLGGGNYAEQFFGPGTRLTVL.

About this clone: Genes here carry mouse names. The read is 1 residue too short to cover the CDR3 end, so that end is filled in from the germline J gene. The V and J genes are TRBV26 and TRBJ2-3, with D perhaps assigned TRBD1 or TRBD2 (5 bases each). The V and J ends lost 7 bases and 0 bases respectively, with 8 bases between them. CDR1 is KGHPV and CDR2 is FQNQEV in the germline V gene (reference sequence). This CDR3 is 13 amino acids long. CDR3 sequence reads: CASIRDSAETLYF. The CDR3 bases that were read are TGTGCCAGCATCCGGGACAGTGCAGAAACGCTGTAT.

Of note for this clone: These gene names are mouse names. The read terminates 1 residue ahead of where the CDR3 ends, so the germline J gene completes it. The chain recombines TRBV26 with TRBJ2-2; 8 bases agree with TRBD1. CDR3 size: 15 residues. V shed 2 bases and J 4 bases; nucleotides not matched to a gene: 3. Germline V gives CDR1 KGHPV, CDR2 FQNQEV (reference sequence). The CDR3 loop reads CASSLQGAVTGQLYF. Incomplete CDR3 DNA: TGTGCCAGCAGTCTGCAGGGGGCGGTCACCGGGCAGCTCTAC.

To note about this clone: Gene names are the mouse ones. The sequenced fragment ends 1 residue before the CDR3 boundary, so the rest is inferred from the germline J gene. The chain joins TRBV3 to TRBJ2-1; 7 bases align to TRBD1. There are 15 residues in the CDR3. Per germline, CDR1 SNHLY and CDR2 FYNGKV (reference sequence). With 2 bases clipped from V and 1 base from J, the junction kept 2 bases outside the gene matches. The CDR3 loop reads CASSLWGQNYAEQFF. The sequenced part of the CDR3 DNA is TGTGCCAGCAGCTTATGGGGACAGAACTATGCTGAGCAGTTC.

With respect to this clone: The gene names here belong to mouse. Read sequence stops 1 residue before the CDR3 end, and the germline J gene provides the missing end. Other DNA variants within this sample encode the same CDR3. The chain joins TRBV3 to TRBJ2-4, with no clear D. CDR1 is SNHLY, CDR2 FYNGKV, per germline (reference sequence). The CDR3 consists of 14 residues. The germline V and J ends were trimmed by 1 base and 2 bases, with 7 bases remaining between them. The DNA read from the CDR3 is TGTGCCAGCAGCTTAGTTGGGAATCAAAACACCTTGTAC. It is translated as CASSLVGNQNTLY. The CDR3, in full, reads CASSLVGNQNTLYF.

This clone has a handful of counts. Gene names are the mouse ones. The CDR3 loop is CTCSADRGRGQDTQYF. The sequenced CDR3 bases are TGCACCTGCAGTGCAGACAGGGGAAGGGGCCAAGACACCCAGTAC. The J gene is TRBJ2-5, the V gene TRBV1; the D gene is possibly TRBD1 (6 bases). The CDR3 end is not reached by the read, which stops 1 residue before it; the germline J gene fills it in. CDR1 and CDR2 (germline): NSQYPW, LRSPGD (reference sequence). V was cut by 0 bases and J by 2 bases, with 12 bases left in between. The CDR3 spans 16 residues.

This clone is classed as medium-sized. Genes and germline come from the mouse. Read sequence stops 1 residue before the CDR3 end, and the germline J gene provides the missing end. The rearrangement links TRBV13-2 to TRBJ2-7; TRBD2 matches at 10 bases. V gave up 2 bases and J gave up 7 bases; unmatched junction bases: 6. CDR1 and CDR2 (germline): NNHNN, SYGAGS (reference sequence). The CDR3 totals 14 residues. The sequenced part of the CDR3 DNA is TGTGCCAGCGGTGAAGTCTGGGGGGGCGGCGAACAGTAC. This translates into CASGEVWGGGEQY. The whole CDR3 is CASGEVWGGGEQYF.

Comment on this clone: These gene names are mouse names. The CDR3 extends 1 residue past the end of the read, so its final part is completed from the germline J gene. The chain links TRBV23 to TRBJ2-5; TRBD2 is the table's D call and was not checked against the DNA. This CDR3 region has 14 residues. The germline CDR1 and CDR2 sequences are KGHTA and FQNQQP. CDR3 region: CSSSQGWAQDTQYF. Partial CDR3 DNA: TGCTCCAGCAGTCAAGGCTGGGCCCAAGACACCCAGTAC.

This clone was observed a few times. Gene and germline names: mouse. Sequencing ends 1 residue short of the CDR3 end; the germline J gene provides the rest. This rearrangement joins TRBV26 to TRBJ1-1; D not certain. Trimming stripped 2 bases from V and 4 bases from J, with 8 bases between. This CDR3 is 13 amino acids long. Germline lookup yields CDR1 KGHPV and CDR2 FQNQEV (reference sequence). The CDR3 protein is CASSLRVGTEVFF. The part of the CDR3 DNA that was read is TGTGCCAGCAGTCTGCGGGTGGGCACAGAAGTCTTC.

On this clone: These gene names are mouse names. The read falls 1 residue short of the CDR3 end, and the missing part is taken from the germline J gene. The chain employs TRBV26 and TRBJ1-4, with no clear D. Germline lookup yields CDR1 KGHPV and CDR2 FQNQEV (reference sequence). CDR3 length: 12 residues. Trimming left V 4 bases short and J 4 bases short, with 4 bases between. CDR3 DNA (partial): TGTGCCAGCAGTCGCCACAACGAAAGATTATTT. Its protein is CASSRHNERLF. The entire CDR3 protein is CASSRHNERLFF.

Sample share makes this clone medium-sized. The germline and genes are mouse ones. The sequenced fragment ends 1 residue before the CDR3 boundary, so the rest is inferred from the germline J gene. Distinct nucleotide sequences in the sample also encode this CDR3. J is TRBJ2-7 and V is TRBV26; 11 nucleotides line up with TRBD2. The CDR3 has 13 amino acids. The germline V gene has CDR1 KGHPV and CDR2 FQNQEV (reference sequence). Losses at the gene ends were 4 bases for V and 4 bases for J; bases not matched to a gene: 0. The sequenced CDR3 bases are TGTGCCAGCAGTCGGACTGGGGGGTATGAACAGTAC. Protein product: CASSRTGGYEQY. The entire CDR3 sequence reads CASSRTGGYEQYF.

In the case of this clone: Any gene name here is a mouse gene name. The read ends 1 residue early relative to the CDR3; the germline J gene fills the gap. This chain connects TRBV26 to TRBJ2-5; 7 positions match TRBD1. The V and J ends lost 4 bases and 5 bases, in that order; junction bases with no gene match: 3. This CDR3 comprises 13 residues. CDR1 KGHPV and CDR2 FQNQEV come from the germline V gene (reference sequence). Partial CDR3 DNA: TGTGCCAGCAGTCCGGGACAGCGAGACACCCAGTAC. Protein sequence: CASSPGQRDTQY. The CDR3, in full, reads CASSPGQRDTQYF.

As regards this clone: The genes are named according to mouse. The read gets to within 1 residue of the CDR3 end, and the germline J gene fills in the rest. The chain is built from TRBV23 and TRBJ2-7; the table's D gene call, TRBD2, was not cross checked with the DNA. Germline CDR1 and CDR2: KGHTA and FQNQQP. The CDR3 covers 15 residues. This CDR3 is CSSSQGLGSSYEQYF. CDR3 DNA (partial): TGCTCCAGCAGTCAAGGACTGGGATCCTCCTATGAACAGTAC.

Worth noting for this clone: Genes and germline are mouse. The read terminates 1 residue before the CDR3 end, so the remaining end is supplied by the germline J gene. The chain is built from TRBV13-3 and TRBJ2-2, with 11 bases aligning to TRBD1. Trimming took 4 bases from V and 0 from J; bases not matched to a gene: 2. CDR1 is NNHDY and CDR2 is SYVADS in the germline V gene. The CDR3 covers 16 residues. CDR3 DNA (partial): TGTGCCAGCAGTCGGGACAGGGGGGCAAACACCGGGCAGCTCTAC. Translated, it gives CASSRDRGANTGQLY. The whole CDR3 region reads CASSRDRGANTGQLYF.

Of note for this clone: The listed genes are named as in mouse. The read terminates 1 residue ahead of where the CDR3 ends, so the germline J gene completes it. This chain joins TRBV12-1 and TRBJ2-1; 8 positions match TRBD2. V was pared by 4 bases and J by 6 bases, with 7 bases of the junction left unmatched. This CDR3 has 14 amino acids. Germline values: CDR1 SGHSN, CDR2 HYEKVE. The CDR3 reads CASSPNWGIAEQFF. Incomplete CDR3 DNA: TGTGCCAGCTCCCCCAACTGGGGGATTGCTGAGCAGTTC.

This clone ranks as medium-sized. Gene names denote mouse genes. Read sequence stops 1 residue before the CDR3 end, and the germline J gene provides the missing end. The chain has TRBV23 and TRBJ1-4; the table's D call, TRBD1, has no DNA check behind it. The CDR3 has 14 amino acids. Germline CDR1 and CDR2: KGHTA and FQNQQP. The sequenced part of the CDR3 DNA is TGCTCCAGCAGGGGACAGGGGACCAACGAAAGATTATTT. It specifies CSSRGQGTNERLF. The complete CDR3 sequence is CSSRGQGTNERLFF.

As concerns this clone: These gene names are mouse names. The read ends 1 residue shy of where the CDR3 ends; the end is completed using the germline J gene. The chain employs TRBV26 and TRBJ1-1; TRBD1 matches 9 bases. This CDR3 is 12 amino acids long. CDR1 is KGHPV and CDR2 is FQNQEV in the germline V gene (reference sequence). V lost 4 bases and J lost 6; bases outside the gene matches: 0. Partial CDR3 DNA: TGTGCCAGCAGTCGACAGGGGGCAGAAGTCTTC. It is translated as CASSRQGAEVF. The full CDR3 reads CASSRQGAEVFF.

Concerning this clone: The gene names here belong to mouse. The CDR3 spells CASSYLTGGVNTGQLYF. The CDR3 bases that were read are TGTGCCAGCAGCTACCTGACTGGGGGCGTAAACACCGGGCAGCTCTAC. V usage is TRBV4 and J usage is TRBJ2-2, with 9 bases lining up with TRBD2. The DNA ends 1 residue before the CDR3 does, and the rest of the CDR3 is filled in from the germline J gene. Trimming cost V 3 bases and J 1 base; bases outside gene matches: 6. Germline V gene sequence: CDR1 LGHDT, CDR2 YNNKQL (reference sequence). The CDR3 is made up of 17 amino acids.

This clone is medium-sized in the sample. Gene names follow the mouse nomenclature. The read gets to within 1 residue of the CDR3 end, and the germline J gene fills in the rest. The sample holds other DNA sequences that translate to the same CDR3. This chain links TRBV3 with TRBJ2-7, with 10 bases lining up with TRBD2. The CDR3 contains 14 residues. The J segment lost 4 bases and the V segment lost 2 bases, leaving 2 bases of the junction unmatched. CDR1 is SNHLY, CDR2 FYNGKV, per germline (reference sequence). Here the CDR3 reads CASSLRLGGYEQYF. The CDR3 bases that were read are TGTGCCAGCAGCTTAAGACTGGGGGGTTATGAACAGTAC. The whole variable domain, remainder taken from reference TRBV3 and TRBJ2-7, is GPKVLQIPSHQIIDMGQMVTLNCDPVSNHLYFYWYKQILGQQMEFLVNFYNGKVMEKSKLFKDQFSVERPDGSYFTLKIQPTALEDSAVYFCASSLRLGGYEQYFGPGTRLTVL.

This clone was seen a handful of times. Any gene name here is a mouse gene name. The read comes to an end 1 residue before the CDR3 does, leaving the germline J gene to fill in the end. J is TRBJ2-3 and V is TRBV23; the tabulated D call, TRBD2, remains unverified against the DNA. The CDR3 is 13 residues long. Germline V gene sequence: CDR1 KGHTA, CDR2 FQNQQP. The CDR3 region is CSSSQSLAETLYF. Incomplete CDR3 DNA: TGCTCCAGCAGTCAATCCCTTGCAGAAACGCTGTAT.

Details on this clone: Mouse germline and gene names are used. The sequenced fragment ends 1 residue before the CDR3 boundary, so the rest is inferred from the germline J gene. The chain employs TRBV3 and TRBJ1-2; TRBD1 aligns across 10 bases. In germline, CDR1 is SNHLY, CDR2 FYNGKV (reference sequence). The V gene end was trimmed by 5 bases and the J gene end by 1 base; junction bases not matched to a gene: 1. This CDR3 comprises 14 residues. The CDR3 loop reads CASSRDRGNSDYTF. The sequenced CDR3 bases are TGTGCCAGCAGCCGGGACAGGGGAAACTCCGACTACACC.

This clone has more than one count but fewer than ten. The gene names given are mouse names. The CDR3 end falls 1 residue outside the read, so it is completed with the germline J gene. The chain links TRBV2 to TRBJ1-2; TRBD1 aligns across 8 bases. The CDR3 sequence is 15 residues long. The junction had 4 bases not matched to a gene; V was cut back by 0 bases and J by 4 bases. The germline CDR1 and CDR2 sequences are LGHNA and YSYQKL. The CDR3 sequence: CASSQDSGGLSDYTF. The sequenced part of the CDR3 DNA is TGTGCCAGCAGCCAAGATTCAGGGGGCCTCTCCGACTACACC. The whole variable domain, remainder taken from reference TRBV2 and TRBJ1-2, is DPKIIQKPKYLVAVTGSEKILICEQYLGHNAMYWYRQSAKKPLEFMFSYSYQKLMDNQTASSRFQPQSSKKNHLDLQITALKPDDSATYFCASSQDSGGLSDYTFGSGTRLLVI.

A note on this clone: Genes and germline come from the mouse. Read data end 1 residue before the CDR3 end; the end is taken from the germline J gene. The chain employs TRBV13-3 and TRBJ1-2; no reliable D call. V lost 0 bases to trimming and J lost 3 bases, with 3 bases between them. The CDR3 totals 12 residues. CDR1 NNHDY and CDR2 SYVADS come from the germline V gene. The CDR3 protein is CASSDVDSDYTF. The covered CDR3 bases are TGTGCCAGCAGTGATGTAGACTCCGACTACACC.

Note on this clone: Each gene name is a mouse one. The read terminates 1 residue ahead of where the CDR3 ends, so the germline J gene completes it. The V gene is TRBV1, the J gene TRBJ2-7; TRBD2 might be the D (6 bases). The CDR3 is made up of 12 amino acids. Trimming cost V 4 bases and J 4 bases, with 8 bases left between them. Germline CDR1 NSQYPW, CDR2 LRSPGD (reference sequence). CDR3: CTCSVWGYEQYF. CDR3 bases read: TGCACCTGCAGTGTCTGGGGATATGAACAGTAC. The full variable domain, with the rest looked up from reference TRBV1 and TRBJ2-7, is VTLLEQNPRWRLVPRGQAVNLRCILKNSQYPWMSWYQQDLQKQLQWLFTLRSPGDKEVKSLPGADYLATRVTDTELRLQVANMSQGRTLYCTCSVWGYEQYFGPGTRLTVL.

About this clone: Genes and germline come from the mouse. Other nucleotide sequences in the sample specify the same CDR3. CDR3 protein: CASSLERNTEVFF. CDR3 DNA (partial): TGTGCCAGCAGTCTGGAGAGAAACACAGAAGTCTTC. J is TRBJ1-1 and V is TRBV26, with no clear D. The read halts 1 residue ahead of the CDR3 end, with the missing end drawn from the germline J gene. Germline CDR1 KGHPV, CDR2 FQNQEV (reference sequence). The CDR3 covers 13 residues. The ends were cut back, 2 bases at V and 1 base at J, with 5 bases in the middle. The variable domain in full, with the rest retrieved from reference TRBV26 and TRBJ1-1, is NSKVIQTPRYLVKGQGQKAKMRCIPEKGHPVVFWYQQNKNNEFKFLINFQNQEVLQQIDMTEKRFSAECPSNSPCSLEIQSSEAGDSALYLCASSLERNTEVFFGKGTRLTVV.